This T cell receptor (beta chain) comes out of a study of blood T cell repertoires in COVID-19. Turning to the study itself: Collection of acute and convalescent COVID-19 samples took place in the United States, Italy and Spain. PBMCs, B-cell-depleted T cells, or T cells were the source of the cDNA or gDNA that made up the material.

This CDR3 is built from 15 residues. The trim removed 5 bases at V and 4 bases at J, leaving 7 bases unmatched. Germline lookup yields CDR1 MNHEY and CDR2 SVGAGI. Original processing methods: Estimates of nucleated cell counts were drawn from the amplification of reference gene primers. Sequenced by immunoSEQ multiplex PCR; TCRdb stores in-frame clones only, minus some. V, J and clone size are those of that table, while D and trimming were read from the DNA. The sample lists about 300,000 clones; around 83% were seen once. This clonotype originated in a woman between 45 and 65 years old with acute or convalescent COVID-19. The chain joins TRBV6-5 to TRBJ1-5; TRBD1 matches 8 bases. The sequencing sample was made of peripheral blood. CDR3: CASSQSDRVNQPQHF. In DNA, the CDR3 is TGTGCCAGCAGTCAATCGGACAGGGTAAATCAGCCCCAGCATTTT.